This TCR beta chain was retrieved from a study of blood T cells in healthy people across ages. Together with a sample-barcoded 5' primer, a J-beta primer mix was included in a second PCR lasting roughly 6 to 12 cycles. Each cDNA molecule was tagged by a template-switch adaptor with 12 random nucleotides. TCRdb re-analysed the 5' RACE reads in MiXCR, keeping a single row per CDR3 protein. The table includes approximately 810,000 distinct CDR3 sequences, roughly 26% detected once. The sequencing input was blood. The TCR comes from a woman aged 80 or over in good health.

CDR3 in DNA: TGTGCCAGCGTAAGGGATTCTCAGCCCCAGCATTTT. It is translated as CASVRDSQPQHF. The chain links TRBV28 to TRBJ1-5; D call uncertain. V shed 8 bases and J shed 6 bases, with 11 bases lying between them. The CDR3 is 12 amino acids. Germline CDR1 reads MDHEN; CDR2 reads SYDVKM.